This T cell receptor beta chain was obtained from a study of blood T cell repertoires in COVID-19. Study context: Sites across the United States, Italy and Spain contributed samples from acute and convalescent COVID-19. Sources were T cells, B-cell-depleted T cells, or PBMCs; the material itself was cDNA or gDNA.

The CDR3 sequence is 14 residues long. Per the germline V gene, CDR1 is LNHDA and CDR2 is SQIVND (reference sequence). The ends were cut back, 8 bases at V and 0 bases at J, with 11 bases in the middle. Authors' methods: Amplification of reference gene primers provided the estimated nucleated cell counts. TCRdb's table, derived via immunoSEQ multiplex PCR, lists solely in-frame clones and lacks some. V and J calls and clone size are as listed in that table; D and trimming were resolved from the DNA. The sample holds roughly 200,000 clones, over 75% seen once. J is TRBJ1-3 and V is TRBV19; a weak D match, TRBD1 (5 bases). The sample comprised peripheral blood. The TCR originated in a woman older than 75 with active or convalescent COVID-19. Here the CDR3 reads CASGKRGSGNTIYF. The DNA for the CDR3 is TGTGCCAGTGGAAAAAGGGGCTCTGGAAACACCATATATTTT.